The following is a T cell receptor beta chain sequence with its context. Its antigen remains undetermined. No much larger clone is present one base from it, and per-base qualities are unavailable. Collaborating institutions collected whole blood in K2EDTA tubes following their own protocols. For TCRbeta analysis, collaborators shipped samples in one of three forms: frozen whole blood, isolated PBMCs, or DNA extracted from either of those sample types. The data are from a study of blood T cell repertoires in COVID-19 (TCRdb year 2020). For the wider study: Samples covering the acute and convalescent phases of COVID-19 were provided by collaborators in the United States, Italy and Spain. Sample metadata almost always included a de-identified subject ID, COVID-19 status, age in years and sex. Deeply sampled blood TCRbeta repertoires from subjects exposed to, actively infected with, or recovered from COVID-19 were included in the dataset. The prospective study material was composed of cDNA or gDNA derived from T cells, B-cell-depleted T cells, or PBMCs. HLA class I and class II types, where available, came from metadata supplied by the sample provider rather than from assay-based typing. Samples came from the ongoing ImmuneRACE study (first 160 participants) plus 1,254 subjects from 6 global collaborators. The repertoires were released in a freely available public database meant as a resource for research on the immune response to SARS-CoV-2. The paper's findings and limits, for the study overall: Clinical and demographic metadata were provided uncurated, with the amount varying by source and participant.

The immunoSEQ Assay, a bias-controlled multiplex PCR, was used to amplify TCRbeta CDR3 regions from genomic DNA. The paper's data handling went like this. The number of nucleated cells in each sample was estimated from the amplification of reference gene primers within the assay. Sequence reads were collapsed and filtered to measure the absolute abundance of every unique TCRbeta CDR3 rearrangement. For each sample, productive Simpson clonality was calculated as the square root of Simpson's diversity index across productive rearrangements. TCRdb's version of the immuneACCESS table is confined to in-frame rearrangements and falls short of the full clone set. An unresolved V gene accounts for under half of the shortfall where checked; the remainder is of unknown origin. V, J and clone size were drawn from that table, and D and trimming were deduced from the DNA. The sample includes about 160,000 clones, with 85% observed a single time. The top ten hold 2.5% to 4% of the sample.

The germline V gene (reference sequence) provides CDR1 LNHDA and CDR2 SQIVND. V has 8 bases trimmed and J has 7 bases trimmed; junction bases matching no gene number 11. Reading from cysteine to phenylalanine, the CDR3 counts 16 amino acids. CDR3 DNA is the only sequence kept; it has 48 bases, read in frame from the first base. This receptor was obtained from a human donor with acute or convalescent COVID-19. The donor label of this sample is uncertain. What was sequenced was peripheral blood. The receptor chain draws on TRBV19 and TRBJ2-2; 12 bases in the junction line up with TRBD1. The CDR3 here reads CASRSGDRGQNGELFF. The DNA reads TGTGCCAGTCGATCCGGGGACAGGGGGCAAAACGGGGAGCTGTTTTTT. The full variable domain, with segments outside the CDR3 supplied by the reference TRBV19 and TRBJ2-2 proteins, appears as DGGITQSPKYLFRKEGQNVTLSCEQNLNHDAMYWYRQDPGQGLRLIYYSQIVNDFQKGDIAEGYSVSREKKESFPLTVTSAQKNPTAFYLCASRSGDRGQNGELFFGEGSRLTVL.